The 18 T cell receptor beta chains below were found in one sample sequenced in a study of vaccination and CD4 T cells after COVID-19. The assay that was used to sequence DNA from cultured CD4+ T cells was the Oncomine TCR Beta short-read assay. Each CDR3 protein is one row after TCRdb ran MiXCR on the PCR reads. In the table there are 1,500 to 2,000 distinct CDR3 sequences, about 73% of which are singletons. For these TCRs, the target antigens are not known. The treatment: approximately nine-day PBMC culture with coronavirus spike peptide pools or control peptides (ViraFEST assay). The specimen was CD4+ T cells from blood, cultured in vitro, collected after SARS-CoV-2 vaccination. The origin of the receptors is a human donor who had recovered from COVID-19.

CDR3 residues: CATSDPRDPYYGYTF. The CDR3 DNA is TGTGCCACCAGTGACCCCCGGGACCCGTACTATGGCTACACCTTC. The V call is TRBV24-1, the J call TRBJ1-2, with D perhaps matching TRBD1 (5 bases). Between the trimmed V and J ends, which lost 4 bases and 3 bases, there was a span of 14 bases. Germline lookup yields CDR1 KGHDR and CDR2 SFDVKD. This CDR3 is 15 amino acids long.

The chain is built from TRBV7-8 and TRBJ1-5, with a possible D match to TRBD1 (5 bases). The CDR3 runs to 15 residues. Between the trimmed V and J ends, which lost 1 base and 2 bases, there was a span of 9 bases. Germline V gives CDR1 SGHVS, CDR2 FQNEAQ. This CDR3 is CASSLELGGNQPQHF. In nucleotides, the CDR3 is TGTGCCAGCAGCTTAGAATTGGGGGGCAATCAGCCCCAGCATTTT.

The V gene is TRBV2, the J gene TRBJ1-1; no definite D call. Germline loops: CDR1 SNHLY, CDR2 FYNNEI. Trimming left V 4 bases short and J 4 bases short, with 7 bases between. This CDR3 spans 12 amino acids. The CDR3 sequence: CASSGVVTEAFF. The CDR3 DNA reads as TGTGCCAGCAGTGGGGTGGTCACTGAAGCTTTCTTT.

The chain recombines TRBV5-6 with TRBJ1-1; 7 positions agree with TRBD1. V lost 0 bases, J lost 0 bases, and 2 bases stayed unmatched. The CDR3 loop spans 15 amino acids. From germline, CDR1 is SGHDT and CDR2 YYEEEE. The CDR3 loop reads CASSLGGQVNTEAFF. The CDR3 nucleotides read TGTGCCAGCAGCTTGGGCGGACAGGTGAACACTGAAGCTTTCTTT.

This chain connects TRBV20-1 to TRBJ2-2, with D hard to call. The germline CDR1 and CDR2 sequences are DFQATT and SNEGSKA (reference sequence). The CDR3 runs to 14 residues. The germline V and J ends were trimmed by 3 bases and 3 bases, with 11 bases remaining between them. CDR3 loop: CSARRPLDTGELFF. The DNA of the CDR3 is TGCAGTGCTAGGCGACCACTTGACACCGGGGAGCTGTTTTTT.

This chain links TRBV10-1 with TRBJ1-2; a possible D gene is TRBD1 (6 bases). The CDR3 sequence is 14 residues long. Germline loops: CDR1 WNHNN, CDR2 SYGVQD (reference sequence). Trimming removed 5 bases from V and 10 bases from J, with 20 bases in between. Here the CDR3 reads CASSHRDRPMDYTF. The DNA for the CDR3 is TGCGCCAGCAGTCACAGGGACCGCCCCATGGACTACACCTTC.

V is TRBV6-1 and J is TRBJ2-7, with D unresolved. The CDR3 totals 14 residues. Germline values: CDR1 MNHNS, CDR2 SASEGT. The germline V and J ends were trimmed by 0 bases and 6 bases, with 12 bases remaining between them. DNA for the CDR3: TGTGCCAGCAGTGAAGCGGGTCAGTGGCTCGAGCAGTACTTC. Its protein product is CASSEAGQWLEQYF.

V and J are TRBV7-3 and TRBJ1-2; tentatively, D is TRBD1 (6 bases). CDR1 and CDR2 (germline): SGHTA, FQGTGA. CDR3 size: 16 residues. Trimming cost V 5 bases and J 4 bases, with 20 bases left between them. DNA of the CDR3: TGTGCCAGCAGCCAGGGGACTGCCGAACTTCCCTATGGCTACACCTTC. Translating it yields CASSQGTAELPYGYTF.

The chain joins TRBV5-1 to TRBJ2-2, with no clear D. With 0 bases removed from V and 0 bases from J, the gap between germline ends came to 6 bases. The CDR3 extends over 15 amino acids. Germline CDR1 reads SGHRS; CDR2 reads YFSETQ. CDR3 DNA sequence: TGCGCCAGCAGCTTGGAAATAGCGAACACCGGGGAGCTGTTTTTT. Its translation is CASSLEIANTGELFF.

This rearrangement joins TRBV24-1 to TRBJ2-7; D remains ambiguous. This CDR3 is 13 amino acids long. Germline CDR1 KGHDR, CDR2 SFDVKD. V lost 4 bases to trimming and J lost 5 bases, with 11 bases between them. CDR3 region: CATSEVGINEQYF. CDR3 in DNA: TGTGCCACCAGTGAAGTGGGAATCAACGAGCAGTACTTC.

The genes are TRBV7-2 and TRBJ2-2; no clear D gene. The CDR3 has 12 amino acids. V was pared by 6 bases and J by 4 bases, with 6 bases between. CDR1 SGHTA and CDR2 FQGNSA come from the germline V gene. CDR3 protein: CASSLRTGELFF. The DNA for the CDR3 is TGTGCCAGCAGTCTCCGCACCGGGGAGCTGTTTTTT.

This clonotype was detected only once. The V gene is TRBV20-1, the J gene TRBJ2-4; TRBD2 aligns across 7 bases. The length of the CDR3 is 13 residues. The germline gives CDR1 DFQATT, CDR2 SNEGSKA (reference sequence). Trimming cost V 3 bases and J 4 bases; bases outside gene matches: 3. Written as DNA, the CDR3 is TGCAGTGCTAGGGGGGGAGGGAAAAACATTCAGTACTTC. Encoded protein: CSARGGGKNIQYF.

This chain connects TRBV7-2 to TRBJ2-2; 8 nucleotides line up with TRBD1. The ends lost 4 bases at V and 0 bases at J; junction bases unmatched: 10. The CDR3 is 18 residues long. Per the germline V gene, CDR1 is SGHTA and CDR2 is FQGNSA. CDR3 residues: CASSYQVRGPANTGELFF. The DNA of the CDR3 is TGTGCCAGCAGCTACCAGGTCAGGGGGCCCGCGAACACCGGGGAGCTGTTTTTT.

The gene calls are TRBV21-1 and TRBJ2-7; the table's D call TRBD1 went unverified against the DNA. TRBV21-1 is a pseudogene segment. There are 14 residues in the CDR3. This chain's CDR3 is CASSKDGTGDEQYF. Here the CDR3 DNA reads TGTGCCAGCAGCAAAGACGGGACAGGGGACGAGCAGTACTTC.

This clonotype appeared once. This chain links TRBV6-2 or TRBV6-3 with TRBJ2-2; the D gene is possibly TRBD2 (5 bases). The length of the CDR3 is 17 residues. The V and J ends lost 7 bases and 2 bases respectively, with 20 bases between them. Germline assignment: CDR1 MNHEY and CDR2 SVGEGT. For the CDR3, the DNA is TGTGCCAGCACCGATACCTTGCTAGCCGCCAACACCGGGGAGCTGTTTTTT. Translated, it gives CASTDTLLAANTGELFF.

V gene TRBV7-2 combines with J gene TRBJ2-3, with TRBD2 identical over 11 bases. V gave up 2 bases and J gave up 3 bases; unmatched junction bases: 7. This CDR3 is 17 amino acids long. Germline V gene sequence: CDR1 SGHTA, CDR2 FQGNSA. For the CDR3, the DNA is TGTGCCAGCAGCTTAACACTAGCGGGAGCGGGGACAGATACGCAGTATTTT. It encodes CASSLTLAGAGTDTQYF.

The chain couples TRBV7-2 to TRBJ2-1, with 11 bases aligning to TRBD1. The CDR3 consists of 21 residues. V lost 5 bases to trimming and J lost 0 bases; unmatched junction nucleotides: 18. Germline V gene sequence: CDR1 SGHTA, CDR2 FQGNSA. The CDR3 nucleotides read TGTGCCAGCAGCACCCCAACCGGGACAGGGGGACGAGCAAGCTCCTACAATGAGCAGTTCTTC. It codes for CASSTPTGTGGRASSYNEQFF.

The chain couples TRBV7-2 to TRBJ2-3, with 11 bases matching TRBD2. The CDR3 has 15 residues. V was pared by 0 bases and J by 6 bases, with 2 bases of the junction left unmatched. Germline V gene sequence: CDR1 SGHTA, CDR2 FQGNSA. This CDR3 is CASSLARTSGDTQYF. The DNA of the CDR3 is TGTGCCAGCAGCTTAGCCAGGACTAGCGGGGATACGCAGTATTTT.